Listed here are 31 T cell receptor beta chains from one sample, sequenced in a study of Tregs in tolerant kidney transplant recipients. Assay: immunoSEQ multiplex PCR; the TCRdb copy retains only in-frame clones and omits some. The table has about 46,000 clones, roughly nine tenths seen once. Sequenced: Tregs from blood. The source of these receptors is a human donor in good health.

The rearrangement joins TRBV9 to TRBJ2-3, with a possible D match to TRBD2 (6 bases). CDR1 and CDR2 (germline): SGDLS, YYNGEE. The CDR3 is 15 residues long. Trimming stripped 2 bases from V and 0 bases from J, with 10 bases between. The CDR3 loop is CASSVGSQSTDTQYF. Written as DNA, the CDR3 is TGTGCCAGCAGCGTCGGGAGCCAGAGCACAGATACGCAGTATTTT.

Here the CDR3 reads CASSFRTASNEKLFF. The CDR3 DNA sequence: TGCGCCAGCAGCTTCAGGACGGCCTCTAATGAAAAACTGTTTTTT. This chain links TRBV5-1 with TRBJ1-4, with no clear D. V was clipped by 2 bases and J by 3 bases, with 11 bases between them. The CDR3 covers 15 residues. CDR1 and CDR2 (germline): SGHRS, YFSETQ. Filled out from reference TRBV5-1 and TRBJ1-4, the complete variable domain reads KAGVTQTPRYLIKTRGQQVTLSCSPISGHRSVSWYQQTPGQGLQFLFEYFSETQRNKGNFPGRFSGRQFSNSRSEMNVSTLELGDSALYLCASSFRTASNEKLFFGSGTQLSVL.

This clone was picked up one time. The chain couples TRBV6-1 to TRBJ2-2; 12 positions match TRBD1. With V trimmed by 6 bases and J by 4 bases, 3 bases remained unmatched. CDR1 and CDR2 from the germline V gene are MNHNS and SASEGT. The CDR3 has 15 residues. CDR3 region: CASRGQGAVTGELFF. CDR3 nucleotides: TGTGCCAGCAGGGGACAGGGGGCCGTCACCGGGGAGCTGTTTTTT.

The chain recombines TRBV21-1 with TRBJ1-1. TRBV21-1 counts as a pseudogene. There are 17 residues in the CDR3. In DNA form, the CDR3 reads TGTGCCAGCAGACCGGGCCATGGGAGTACACTGGCCACTGAAGCTTTCTTT. It specifies CASRPGHGSTLATEAFF.

The chain links TRBV30 to TRBJ1-3, with 9 bases matching TRBD1. Germline lookup yields CDR1 GTSNPN and CDR2 SVGIG (reference sequence). CDR3 size: 15 residues. V gave up 3 bases and J gave up 3 bases; unmatched junction bases: 6. CDR3 in amino acids: CAWRSGTGYGNTIYF. CDR3 DNA: TGTGCCTGGAGGTCCGGGACAGGGTATGGAAACACCATATATTTT.

V usage is TRBV30 and J usage is TRBJ1-6, with D possibly being TRBD1 (6 bases). Trimming removed 5 bases at V and 7 bases at J, with 15 bases between. The CDR3 is 14 residues long. The germline CDR1 and CDR2 sequences are GTSNPN and SVGIG (reference sequence). CDR3 sequence: CAWALRRGNSPLHF. The CDR3 bases are TGTGCCTGGGCCCTACGCAGGGGAAATTCACCCCTCCACTTT.

The CDR3, as DNA: TGTGCCAGAAGCCAAATCCGGGACGGCGGGGTCCAAGAGACCCAGTACTTC. Translated: CARSQIRDGGVQETQYF. V and J are TRBV5-3 and TRBJ2-5; TRBD2 is a possible D gene (6 bases). TRBV5-3 is flagged as an ORF with uncertain function. The CDR3 runs to 17 residues. V was clipped by 4 bases and J by 1 base, with 20 bases between them.

This clone was seen a handful of times. The chain recombines TRBV21-1 with TRBJ2-2; TRBD1, as called in the table, went unchecked against the DNA. TRBV21-1 is a pseudogene. This CDR3 has 16 residues. CDR3 protein: CASSSQTGGITGELFF. In nucleotides, the CDR3 is TGTGCCAGCAGCTCTCAGACAGGAGGAATCACCGGGGAGCTGTTTTTT.

V and J are TRBV5-8 and TRBJ2-5, with D perhaps TRBD1 (7 bases). With 1 base removed from V and 1 base from J, the gap between germline ends came to 14 bases. The CDR3 covers 16 residues. Germline V gives CDR1 SGHTS, CDR2 YDEGEE. The CDR3 nucleotides read TGTGCCAGCAGCTTGAACAGGGGACTTTCCCAAGAGACCCAGTACTTC. The encoded protein is CASSLNRGLSQETQYF.

The rearrangement joins TRBV10-3 to TRBJ2-7, with a weak D call TRBD1 (7 bases). Trimming took off 7 bases at V and 0 bases at J, with 13 bases between the two ends. The CDR3 length is 14 residues. Germline assignment: CDR1 ENHRY and CDR2 SYGVKD. The chain's CDR3 is CAIKEGTVSYEQYF. The CDR3 DNA sequence: TGTGCCATCAAGGAGGGGACAGTCTCCTACGAGCAGTACTTC.

The chain recombines TRBV6-1 with TRBJ2-5; no clear D. The CDR3 contains 13 residues. Germline-derived CDR1 and CDR2 are MNHNS and SASEGT. V was pared by 4 bases and J by 1 base, with 7 bases between. The CDR3 DNA is TGTGCCAGCAGTGGCTACCTCCAAGAGACCCAGTACTTC. It is translated as CASSGYLQETQYF.

The genes are TRBV13 and TRBJ2-2; 9 bases align to TRBD2. Trimming at V came to 5 bases and at J to 4 bases, leaving 11 bases not matched to a gene. Germline V CDR1 and CDR2: PRHDT, FYEKMQ (reference sequence). This CDR3 spans 17 amino acids. The chain's CDR3 is CASSLPPAGGFTGELFF. In DNA, the CDR3 is TGTGCCAGCAGCCTCCCACCAGCGGGGGGCTTCACCGGGGAGCTGTTTTTT.

The rearrangement links TRBV4-2 to TRBJ2-5; 7 bases are shared with TRBD2. Germline V gives CDR1 LGHNA, CDR2 YNFKEQ. The V segment lost 1 base and the J segment 1 base; nucleotides outside the gene matches: 3. There are 15 residues in the CDR3. As DNA, the CDR3 is TGTGCCAGCAGCCAAGGGGGGGGACTCCAAGAGACCCAGTACTTC. Its translation: CASSQGGGLQETQYF.

The rearrangement links TRBV5-1 to TRBJ1-1; TRBD1 matches 8 bases. CDR3 size: 13 residues. V lost 6 bases, J lost 3 bases, and 4 bases stayed unmatched. CDR1 is SGHRS, CDR2 YFSETQ, per germline. CDR3 in amino acids: CASTEQGDTEAFF. In DNA form, the CDR3 reads TGCGCCAGCACCGAACAGGGGGACACTGAAGCTTTCTTT.

The gene calls are TRBV18 and TRBJ1-2, with a weak D call TRBD1 (6 bases). The ends were cut back, 3 bases at V and 5 bases at J, with 25 bases in the middle. The CDR3 covers 18 residues. Germline assignment: CDR1 KGHSH and CDR2 LQKENI. Here the CDR3 reads CASSPLGGRFRAGYGYTF. The DNA for the CDR3 is TGTGCCAGCTCACCCCTTGGGGGGCGTTTCCGAGCGGGATATGGCTACACCTTC.

The chain has TRBV30 and TRBJ1-3; the match to TRBD1 covers 7 bases. This CDR3 contains 16 residues. Germline CDR1 is GTSNPN and CDR2 is SVGIG (reference sequence). The V and J ends lost 1 base and 7 bases, in that order; junction bases with no gene match: 13. The CDR3 bases are TGTGCCTGGAGTGGACAGGGAATCTTTCGGGTCAACACCATATATTTT. This sequence encodes CAWSGQGIFRVNTIYF. The whole variable domain, filled in from reference TRBV30 and TRBJ1-3, reads SQTIHQWPATLVQPVGSPLSLECTVEGTSNPNLYWYRQAAGRGLQLLFYSVGIGQISSEVPQNLSASRPQDRQFILSSKKLLLSDSGFYLCAWSGQGIFRVNTIYFGEGSWLTVV.

The sample holds a few counts of this clone. The CDR3: CASRPTSGPYEQYF. CDR3 DNA sequence: TGTGCCAGCAGACCGACTAGCGGGCCCTACGAGCAGTACTTC. The chain recombines TRBV6-6 with TRBJ2-7, with TRBD2 matching over 10 bases. Trimming at V came to 6 bases and at J to 2 bases, leaving 4 bases not matched to a gene. There are 14 residues in the CDR3. Per the germline V gene, CDR1 is MNHNY and CDR2 is SVGAGI (reference sequence).

This chain connects TRBV6-5 to TRBJ2-1; tentative D call: TRBD2 (5 bases). V gave up 0 bases and J gave up 7 bases, with 10 bases separating them. Germline values: CDR1 MNHEY, CDR2 SVGAGI. The CDR3 length is 14 residues. The CDR3 DNA follows: TGTGCCAGCAGTTACTCGAGGGTAGCGAATGAGCAGTTCTTC. It codes for CASSYSRVANEQFF.

The CDR3 loop is CASSRRDSHVPGEQYF. CDR3 nucleotide sequence: TGTGCCAGCAGTAGAAGGGACTCACACGTTCCTGGCGAGCAGTACTTC. The rearrangement uses TRBV7-2 and TRBJ2-7, with TRBD2 as a possible D gene (6 bases). This CDR3 is built from 16 residues. The germline V and J ends were trimmed by 6 bases and 6 bases, with 24 bases remaining between them. Germline V CDR1 and CDR2: SGHTA, FQGNSA.

The V gene is TRBV7-2, the J gene TRBJ2-2; 12 bases match TRBD2. CDR1 SGHTA and CDR2 FQGNSA come from the germline V gene. CDR3 length: 15 amino acids. The V segment lost 8 bases and the J segment 7 bases; nucleotides outside the gene matches: 8. This CDR3 reads CASQRGLAGSGELFF. The CDR3 DNA reads TGTGCCAGCCAGCGTGGACTAGCGGGGAGCGGGGAGCTGTTTTTT.

The V call is TRBV25-1, the J call TRBJ1-2; D not resolved. Germline lookup yields CDR1 MGHDK and CDR2 SYGVNS. Between the trimmed V and J ends, which lost 4 bases and 6 bases, there was a span of 12 bases. This CDR3 is 13 amino acids long. The CDR3 DNA is TGTGCCAGCAGTGTCCCGGGAGTAGATGGCTACACCTTC. Its protein product is CASSVPGVDGYTF.

The V call is TRBV5-1, the J call TRBJ2-3, with TRBD2 as a possible D gene (6 bases). The germline CDR1 and CDR2 sequences are SGHRS and YFSETQ. The V end lost 4 bases, the J end lost 2 bases, and 11 bases lay between the germline ends. The CDR3 has 14 residues. The CDR3: CASSLLAHTDTQYF. The CDR3 DNA reads TGCGCCAGCAGCCTACTAGCCCACACAGATACGCAGTATTTT.

This clone has only one observation. V and J are TRBV6-6 and TRBJ2-7; D gene ambiguous. The CDR3 contains 13 residues. Germline assignment: CDR1 MNHNY and CDR2 SVGAGI (reference sequence). Trimming shortened V by 2 bases and J by 2 bases, and 7 bases separated the two germline ends. This CDR3 reads CASSYNGPYEQYF. The CDR3 region has the DNA TGTGCCAGCAGTTACAACGGTCCCTACGAGCAGTACTTC.

For the CDR3, the DNA is TGTGCCAGCACCCCCCGAGGGCTAGCGGAGTACAATGAGCAGTTCTTC. Translated, it gives CASTPRGLAEYNEQFF. The chain couples TRBV7-8 to TRBJ2-1; 7 bases align to TRBD2. The germline V gene encodes CDR1 SGHVS and CDR2 FQNEAQ. Trimming removed 7 bases from V and 4 bases from J; junction bases left unmatched: 13. CDR3 size: 16 residues.

This chain connects TRBV10-3 to TRBJ1-6, with D possibly being TRBD1 (6 bases). This CDR3 has 14 residues. V shed 10 bases and J shed 3 bases, with 13 bases lying between them. CDR1 is ENHRY, CDR2 SYGVKD, per germline. The CDR3 region is CATEQGGYNSPLHF. The CDR3 DNA sequence: TGTGCCACCGAGCAAGGGGGCTATAATTCACCCCTCCACTTT.

The chain uses TRBV6-6 and TRBJ2-5; D is unresolved. The DNA end favors TRBJ2-7, so the J call may be wrong. The germline CDR1 and CDR2 sequences are MNHNY and SVGAGI (reference sequence). CDR3 length: 16 amino acids. The CDR3 DNA follows: TGTGCCAGCAGTCCTCAAGTGGGGTTTAGGCCCTACGAGCAGTACTTC. Residues: CASSPQVGFRPYEQYF.

In its sample, this clone was seen once. The rearrangement uses TRBV7-9 and TRBJ2-1; D remains ambiguous. Germline loops: CDR1 SEHNR, CDR2 FQNEAQ (reference sequence). V was shortened by 6 bases and J by 5 bases, with 14 bases between the two germline ends. The CDR3 is 14 amino acids. CDR3 loop: CASRLVHTHNEQFF. For the CDR3, the DNA is TGTGCCAGCAGGCTCGTACATACCCACAATGAGCAGTTCTTC.

The rearrangement joins TRBV5-5 to TRBJ1-5; D is uncertain. This CDR3 has 15 residues. The V end was cut by 4 bases, the J end by 3 bases, with 14 bases between. Per the germline V gene, CDR1 is SGHKS and CDR2 is YYEKEE (reference sequence). DNA for the CDR3: TGTGCCAGCAGCCGAACAGAGCTAAACAATCAGCCCCAGCATTTT. Translation: CASSRTELNNQPQHF.

Concerning this clone: Because the CDR3's place on the DNA is in doubt, the DNA is left out and the CDR3 is given as listed by TCRdb. The genes are TRBV30 and TRBJ1-1; TRBD1, as called in the table, went unchecked against the DNA. Germline V lookup: CDR1 GTSNPN, CDR2 SVGIG (reference sequence). The CDR3 has 11 residues if both end residues are counted. This chain's CDR3 is CAWSFGQGIFF.

This chain connects TRBV10-2 to TRBJ1-5; D might be TRBD1 (5 bases). V lost 0 bases and J 7 bases, leaving 7 bases between the germline ends. The CDR3 has 13 amino acids. The V gene's germline CDR1 is WSHSY and CDR2 SAAADI. The CDR3 sequence: CASSESGGQPQHF. CDR3 in DNA: TGCGCCAGCAGTGAGTCCGGGGGGCAGCCCCAGCATTTT.

The chain carries TRBV7-9 and TRBJ2-7, with 8 bases identical to TRBD1. The CDR3 totals 14 residues. Germline V gene data show CDR1 as SEHNR and CDR2 as FQNEAQ (reference sequence). J lost 8 bases, V lost 7 bases, and 13 bases had no gene match. CDR3 in DNA: TGTGCCAGCATCCACGAGGTCGGACAGGGCAAGCAGTACTTC. It is translated as CASIHEVGQGKQYF.